These T cell receptor beta chains were read from a single sample in a study of T cell changes during pregnancy in multiple sclerosis. Data came from immunoSEQ multiplex PCR; TCRdb stores just in-frame clones and leaves some out. The top ten clones hold around 2.5% of a sample with 84,000 or so clones, roughly 93% of them seen once. Sequences were derived from peripheral blood, sampled in the third trimester of pregnancy. These receptors were obtained from a female donor with multiple sclerosis, enrolled in a pregnancy study. Both conserved end residues are part of each CDR3. Each record gives: J gene, clone size, V gene, D gene, CDR3 length, CDR3 DNA, CDR3 protein. D genes are given only for firm matches. Rows may omit the clone size; those that give it use once, few, many or a size class.

J: TRBJ2-6
size: .
V: TRBV9
D: .
length: 14
DNA: TGTGCCAGCAGCGTTTACTCTGGGGCCAACGTCCTGACTTTC
CDR3: CASSVYSGANVLTF

J: TRBJ2-7
size: .
V: TRBV5-1
D: .
length: 13
DNA: TGCGCCAGCAGCTTGGAGCTAGGGGACGAGCAGTACTTC
CDR3: CASSLELGDEQYF

J: TRBJ1-6
size: .
V: TRBV9
D: TRBD1
length: 17
DNA: TGTGCCAGCAGCGTAGGAAAGGACAGGTCCTATAATTCACCCCTCCACTTT
CDR3: CASSVGKDRSYNSPLHF

J: TRBJ2-7
size: once
V: TRBV5-1
D: TRBD1
length: 15
DNA: TGCGCCAGCAGCACAGGACAGGGGGCCTCCTACGAGCAGTACTTC
CDR3: CASSTGQGASYEQYF

J: TRBJ1-5
size: .
V: TRBV5-8
D: .
length: 16
DNA: TGTGCCAGCAGCGCATACAGGGCCAGCAGCAATCAGCCCCAGCATTTT
CDR3: CASSAYRASSNQPQHF

J: TRBJ1-2
size: .
V: TRBV4-2
D: .
length: 15
DNA: TGTGCCAGCAGCCAACGAGGGATTCTTAACTATGGCTACACCTTC
CDR3: CASSQRGILNYGYTF

J: TRBJ1-2
size: .
V: TRBV6-1
D: .
length: 15
DNA: TGTGCCAGCAGCGCTAAAACCTCGGCTAACTATGGCTACACCTTC
CDR3: CASSAKTSANYGYTF

J: TRBJ2-5
size: once
V: TRBV6-7
D: TRBD2
length: 13
DNA: TGTGCCAGCAGGACTAGCAATACGGAGACCCAGTACTTC
CDR3: CASRTSNTETQYF

J: TRBJ2-3
size: .
V: TRBV4-2
D: .
length: 19
DNA: TGTGCCAGCAGCCACCCTCGGGGCGGGGTCTTATCGGAGACAGATACGCAGTATTTT
CDR3: CASSHPRGGVLSETDTQYF

J: TRBJ1-6
size: .
V: TRBV10-2
D: .
length: 17
DNA: TGCGCCAGCAGTGTTCCCGGGGCGGGGGGCTTATCCTCACCCCTCCACTTT
CDR3: CASSVPGAGGLSSPLHF

J: TRBJ1-2
size: .
V: TRBV5-6
D: .
length: 15
DNA: TGTGCCAGCAGCCGATACGACAGGCGTAACTATGGCTACACCTTC
CDR3: CASSRYDRRNYGYTF

J: TRBJ2-7
size: .
V: TRBV10-1
D: TRBD2
length: 17
DNA: TGCGCCAGCAGTGAGGCCAGGCGGGAGCGGGGGGTAATCGAGCAGTACTTC
CDR3: CASSEARRERGVIEQYF

J: TRBJ1-3
size: .
V: TRBV4-1
D: TRBD1
length: 17
DNA: TGCGCCAGCAGCCAAGGGCCGAGGGGACAGTCTGGAAACACCATATATTTT
CDR3: CASSQGPRGQSGNTIYF

J: TRBJ1-6
size: .
V: TRBV19
D: TRBD1
length: 16
DNA: TGTGCCAGTAGCACCTCGGACAGGGGATCATATTCACCCCTCCACTTT
CDR3: CASSTSDRGSYSPLHF

J: TRBJ1-1
size: .
V: TRBV18
D: .
length: 14
DNA: TGTGCCAGCTCACCCCTAGAAGACCGGGGGACGGCTTTCTTT
CDR3: CASSPLEDRGTAFF

J: TRBJ2-1
size: .
V: TRBV7-6
D: TRBD1
length: 16
DNA: TGTGCCAGCAGCTTTATTACAGGGGCAGTGGACAATGAGCAGTTCTTC
CDR3: CASSFITGAVDNEQFF

J: TRBJ2-1
size: .
V: TRBV9
D: TRBD2
length: 16
DNA: TGTGCCAGCAGCGTGGTCCGTAGCGGGGCGCCCAATGAGCAGTTCTTC
CDR3: CASSVVRSGAPNEQFF

J: TRBJ2-3
size: .
V: TRBV10-3
D: TRBD1
length: 18
DNA: TGTGCCATCAGTGACCCACGACCGACAGGGGTTTATGCAGATACGCAGTATTTT
CDR3: CAISDPRPTGVYADTQYF

J: TRBJ1-3
size: .
V: TRBV6-6
D: TRBD1
length: 14
DNA: TGTGCCAGCAGTCAGGGGGTTAGTGGAAACACCATATATTTT
CDR3: CASSQGVSGNTIYF

J: TRBJ2-1
size: .
V: TRBV7-8
D: TRBD1
length: 12
DNA: TGTGCCAGCAGCCACCACAGGGGAGAGCAGTTCTTC
CDR3: CASSHHRGEQFF

J: TRBJ1-1
size: .
V: TRBV12-5
D: .
length: 16
DNA: TGTGCTAGTGGTTTGGTAACAGGGAAACACGACACTGAAGCTTTCTTT
CDR3: CASGLVTGKHDTEAFF

J: TRBJ1-2
size: once
V: TRBV29-1
D: TRBD1
length: 12
DNA: TGCAGCGCGAACCGGGACAGCTATGGCTACACCTTC
CDR3: CSANRDSYGYTF

J: TRBJ1-1
size: .
V: TRBV6-5
D: .
length: 15
DNA: TGTGCCAGCAGCCCCGCGACAGGCCTGAACACTGAAGCTTTCTTT
CDR3: CASSPATGLNTEAFF

J: TRBJ1-2
size: .
V: TRBV11-2
D: .
length: 11
DNA: TGTGCCAGCAGCTTAGGACGGGACTACACCTTC
CDR3: CASSLGRDYTF

J: TRBJ2-7
size: .
V: TRBV18
D: .
length: 16
DNA: TGTGCCAGCTCACCTTTGGGTGCCAGGGCCACCTACGAGCAGTACTTC
CDR3: CASSPLGARATYEQYF

J: TRBJ2-7
size: .
V: TRBV6-1
D: TRBD1
length: 13
DNA: TGTGCCAGCTGTGGGGGACAGGGTCTCGAGCAGTACTTC
CDR3: CASCGGQGLEQYF

J: TRBJ1-6
size: .
V: TRBV9
D: TRBD1
length: 18
DNA: TGTGCCAGCAGCACAAGCCCTACAGGGGTAGGTCGAATTTCACCCCTCCACTTT
CDR3: CASSTSPTGVGRISPLHF

J: TRBJ2-4
size: once
V: TRBV7-9
D: .
length: 18
DNA: TGTGCCAGCAGCTTCCCCGCAGGCCGACAACTAGCCAAAAACATTCAGTACTTC
CDR3: CASSFPAGRQLAKNIQYF

J: TRBJ2-7
size: .
V: TRBV5-6
D: TRBD2
length: 13
DNA: TGTGCCAGCAGCTGGGGAGGGTCCCACGAGCAGTACTTC
CDR3: CASSWGGSHEQYF

J: TRBJ2-1
size: .
V: TRBV4-1
D: .
length: 11
DNA: TGCGCCAGCAGCCGAGCCGGGACACAGTTCTTC
CDR3: CASSRAGTQFF

J: TRBJ1-1
size: .
V: TRBV27
D: .
length: 11
DNA: TGTGCCAGCATGGGCGGGACTGAAGCTTTCTTT
CDR3: CASMGGTEAFF

J: TRBJ2-7
size: .
V: TRBV5-1
D: .
length: 13
DNA: TGCGCCAGCAGCTTGGCCTCCGGCTACGAGCAGTACTTC
CDR3: CASSLASGYEQYF

J: TRBJ2-3
size: .
V: TRBV5-1
D: .
length: 15
DNA: TGCGCCAGCAGCTTGACAGGGTACGGCGCAGATACGCAGTATTTT
CDR3: CASSLTGYGADTQYF

J: TRBJ1-1
size: .
V: TRBV5-8
D: .
length: 13
DNA: TGTGCCAGCAAGCGTGAGGATGCCACTGAAGCTTTCTTT
CDR3: CASKREDATEAFF

J: TRBJ2-3
size: .
V: TRBV25-1
D: TRBD2
length: 18
DNA: TGTGCCAGCAGTGAATATTTCATCGCTAGCGGGGGTAGGGATACGCAGTATTTT
CDR3: CASSEYFIASGGRDTQYF